These T cell receptor beta chains were read from a single sample in a study of cytomegalovirus exposure and HLA in healthy donors. The assay was immunoSEQ multiplex PCR, and TCRdb's table has in-frame clones only and misses some. The sample includes 87,000 or so clones, around 64% of them seen just once. Sequencing was done on a sample of PBMCs. All receptors derive from a man aged 55 to 69 in good health and CMV-seronegative. The CDR3 runs from the conserved cysteine through the conserved F or W. Each record gives: D gene, J gene, clone size, V gene, CDR3 DNA, CDR3 protein. A D gene is named only where the DNA matches it firmly. Some rows have no size entry. The others give once, few or many, or a class for an expanded clone.

>NA|TRBJ1-1|NA|TRBV2
TGTGCCAGCAGTGAGATTTGGTGGGCACCTGAAGCTTTCTTT
CASSEIWWAPEAFF
>TRBD1|TRBJ2-6|NA|TRBV14
TGTGCCAGCAGCCAAGATACATGGTCTTTCGGGACAGGAGCTTCTGGGGCCAACGTCCTGACTTTC
CASSQDTWSFGTGASGANVLTF
>NA|TRBJ2-1|few|TRBV11-2
TGTGCCAGCAGCCTCGCCCCGGGCTCCTACAATGAGCAGTTCTTC
CASSLAPGSYNEQFF
>NA|TRBJ2-7|NA|TRBV11-3
TGTGCCAGCAGCAATTTTTTCGGGTACGAGCAGTACTTC
CASSNFFGYEQYF
>TRBD2|TRBJ2-7|NA|TRBV7-6
TGTGCCAGCAGCTTACGAGCGGGAGACGAGCAGTACTTC
CASSLRAGDEQYF
>NA|TRBJ2-1|NA|TRBV10-1
TGCGCCAGCAGTGAGAGACAAATTCCTTCCTACAATGAGCAGTTCTTC
CASSERQIPSYNEQFF
>NA|TRBJ1-3|NA|TRBV2
TGTGCCAGCATAAGGACAGCGAGCTCTGGAAACACCATATATTTT
CASIRTASSGNTIYF
>TRBD2|TRBJ2-1|once|TRBV7-3
TGTGCCAGCAGCTTCGCTAGCGGGGGCTCCTACAATGAGCAGTTCTTC
CASSFASGGSYNEQFF
>NA|TRBJ1-1|NA|TRBV20-1
TGCAGCGGGAGGTTGGACACTGAAGCTTTCTTT
CSGRLDTEAFF
>NA|TRBJ2-7|few|TRBV27
TGTGCCAGCAGTTTCACCCGGTCCTACGAGCAGTACTTC
CASSFTRSYEQYF
>TRBD1|TRBJ2-5|NA|TRBV10-3
TGTGCCATCAGAAAGGGACAGGGGTCGACCCAGTACTTC
CAIRKGQGSTQYF